The entry that follows covers one T cell receptor (beta chain) sequence. Antigen: not known. Genomic DNA from each subset was divided evenly over several immunoSEQ plates. Approximately 30,000 T cell genomes (about 0.2 ug DNA) went into each sorted-subset replicate. Assay: immunoSEQ multiplex PCR; the TCRdb copy retains only in-frame clones and omits some. The data contain around 1.9 million clones, just under 95% of them singletons. Naive CD8 cells lacked CD45RO and underwent positive selection for CCR7, leaving out terminally differentiated effector memory CD45RA+ cells. Recent acute infections and vaccinations were absent in the healthy HIV-negative adult donors. The sample comes from a study of shared clonotypes between healthy human individuals. Points from the study as a whole: Naive CD4 clonotypes were shared across several donors at roughly 5.5%.

Trimming left V 6 bases short and J 0 bases short, with 33 bases between. Germline assignment: CDR1 MGHRA and CDR2 YSYEKL. CDR3 length: 22 residues. This chain uses TRBV4-1 with TRBJ2-1; D is perhaps TRBD1 (6 bases). This clonotype originated in a young man in good health. Some clones in this sample may be carry-over from other donors' samples. Sequenced: naive CD8+ T cells from PBMCs. The chain's CDR3 is CASSQGYLTQGLRTSSYNEQFF. The CDR3 nucleotides read TGCGCCAGCAGTCAGGGGTATCTGACCCAAGGTCTCCGCACGAGCTCCTACAATGAGCAGTTCTTC.